The present entry profiles one T cell receptor (beta chain) with its context. As yet, its antigen is unknown. The sample belongs to a study of T cell responses to AZD1222 COVID-19 vaccine. Study at large: The study pooled second doses at about 4 or about 12 weeks.

Points from the study as a whole: Within unmutated variant regions lay the reported targets of nearly half of spike-specific TCRs. Seropositive at baseline were only a handful of AZD1222 recipients.

Measured with immunoSEQ multiplex PCR; TCRdb has only the in-frame clones, and not every one. This table has about 94,000 clones, nearly 90% appearing once. The ends were cut back, 1 base at V and 2 bases at J, with 10 bases in the middle. The germline gives CDR1 SGHVS, CDR2 FNYEAQ. The CDR3 is 15 amino acids. The chain is built from TRBV7-6 and TRBJ2-3; no definite D call. Here the sequenced sample was peripheral blood, taken on day 0 of AZD1222 vaccination. This TCR was recovered from an adult in good health. DNA of the CDR3: TGTGCCAGCAGCTTAGGGTTGGGGTCCACAGATACGCAGTATTTT. Its translation: CASSLGLGSTDTQYF.